The rows below give T cell receptor beta chains drawn from one sample of a study of response to subunit inactivated influenza vaccine. Via MiXCR, TCRdb re-called the RT-PCR reads, giving one row per CDR3 protein. The table has about 700,000 distinct CDR3 sequences, more than 11% seen once; the top ten hold 6.5% to 8.5%. Source: PBMCs from blood, taken less than 15 days before vaccination. These receptors all come from a man over 45 who received an inactivated influenza vaccine. CDR3s include the opening cysteine and the closing phenylalanine or tryptophan. D genes are given only for firm matches. The size of a clone is reported for some rows only, either as once, few or many, or as a class for expanded clones.

size: few; V: TRBV5-6; J: TRBJ2-2; D: .; DNA: TGTGCCAGCAGCGTGACAGGAGTCAACACCGGGGAGCTGTTTTTT; CDR3: CASSVTGVNTGELFF
size: .; V: TRBV6-5; J: TRBJ2-3; D: TRBD2; DNA: TGTGCCAGCAGTTACTCGATGGGACTAGGCACAGATACGCAGTATTTT; CDR3: CASSYSMGLGTDTQYF
size: .; V: TRBV20-1; J: TRBJ1-1; D: TRBD1; DNA: TGCAGTGCTAGGGACAGGTTACGGGGCACTGAAGCTTTCTTT; CDR3: CSARDRLRGTEAFF
size: many; V: TRBV20-1; J: TRBJ2-1; D: TRBD2; DNA: TGCAGTGCTAGAGACCCCGGGACTAGCGGGAGGAATGAGCAGTTCTTC; CDR3: CSARDPGTSGRNEQFF
size: few; V: TRBV24-1; J: TRBJ1-1; D: TRBD1; DNA: TGTGCCACCAGTGATTTGCGGCAGGGGGCGAGATTCTTT; CDR3: CATSDLRQGARFF
size: .; V: TRBV12-3/TRBV12-4; J: TRBJ2-3; D: .; DNA: TGTGCCAGCAGTCCTGGGACTCTCCTTACGCAGTATTTT; CDR3: CASSPGTLLTQYF
size: .; V: TRBV6-2/TRBV6-3; J: TRBJ2-5; D: .; DNA: TGTGCCAGCAGTTACCGGGACCCAAGGCGGCAGACCCAGTACTTC; CDR3: CASSYRDPRRQTQYF
size: few; V: TRBV18; J: TRBJ2-7; D: .; DNA: TGTGCCAGCTCACCAATCAACAGCCCATCAGGGCGGTACGAGCAGTACTTC; CDR3: CASSPINSPSGRYEQYF
size: .; V: TRBV20-1; J: TRBJ1-5; D: TRBD1; DNA: TGCAGTGCTAGAGGGTGGGACAGGGGCAATCAGCCCCAGCATTTT; CDR3: CSARGWDRGNQPQHF
size: few; V: TRBV5-1; J: TRBJ2-7; D: TRBD2; DNA: TGCGCCAGCAGCTTGGATCATAGCGGGAGAGGCTACGAGCAGTACTTC; CDR3: CASSLDHSGRGYEQYF
size: .; V: TRBV7-2; J: TRBJ2-3; D: TRBD1; DNA: TGTGCCAGCAGCCGAAACAGGGGGAGCGCAGATACGCAGTATTTT; CDR3: CASSRNRGSADTQYF
size: few; V: TRBV5-1; J: TRBJ2-7; D: .; DNA: TGCGCCAGCAGCTTGTCGGTGTCTGCAGGAGGCTACGAGCAGTACTTC; CDR3: CASSLSVSAGGYEQYF
size: many; V: TRBV12-3/TRBV12-4; J: TRBJ1-3; D: .; DNA: TGTGCCAGCAGTTTCGAGATTAGCTCTGGAAACACCATATATTTT; CDR3: CASSFEISSGNTIYF
size: .; V: TRBV20-1; J: TRBJ2-7; D: TRBD1; DNA: TGCAGTGCTAGAGACACCGGACAGGGGGCCAACGAGCAGTACTTC; CDR3: CSARDTGQGANEQYF
size: .; V: TRBV7-9; J: TRBJ1-4; D: .; DNA: TGTGCCAGCAGCCCGCGGTCTAACCCCAATGAAAAACTGTTTTTT; CDR3: CASSPRSNPNEKLFF
size: .; V: TRBV2; J: TRBJ2-7; D: .; DNA: TGTGCCAGCGGCGAGGTTTTCACCTACGAGCAGTACTTC; CDR3: CASGEVFTYEQYF
size: .; V: TRBV10-3; J: TRBJ2-4; D: TRBD1; DNA: TGTGCCATCAGTGAGTCGTATCAGGGGGCGAACATTCAGTACTTC; CDR3: CAISESYQGANIQYF
size: .; V: TRBV6-1; J: TRBJ2-5; D: .; DNA: TGTGCCAGCAGTGAATGGGGGCGGGAGACCCAGTACTTC; CDR3: CASSEWGRETQYF
size: few; V: TRBV9; J: TRBJ2-1; D: .; DNA: TGTGCCAGCAGCGTAGGTACCCAAAACTCCTACAATGAGCAGTTCTTC; CDR3: CASSVGTQNSYNEQFF
size: .; V: TRBV15; J: TRBJ2-7; D: .; DNA: TGTGCCACCAGCGGGGGACGGAACTACGAGCAGTACTTC; CDR3: CATSGGRNYEQYF
size: .; V: TRBV7-9; J: TRBJ2-7; D: TRBD1; DNA: TGTGCCAGCAGCCGAGTAACCTTGACAGGGAACGAGCAGTACTTC; CDR3: CASSRVTLTGNEQYF
size: .; V: TRBV10-3; J: TRBJ1-4; D: .; DNA: TGTGCCATCAGGGGGGGCGCAACTAATGAAAAACTGTTTTTT; CDR3: CAIRGGATNEKLFF
size: few; V: TRBV27; J: TRBJ1-2; D: .; DNA: TGTGCCAGCAGTTTATCGTTTCCGGATTTACCCTCTGGCTACACCTTC; CDR3: CASSLSFPDLPSGYTF
size: .; V: TRBV21-1; J: TRBJ2-3; D: .; DNA: TGTGCCAGCAGCCTAAATTTGGGACAGGGGAGAACAGATACGCAGTATTTT; CDR3: CASSLNLGQGRTDTQYF
size: few; V: TRBV5-1; J: TRBJ2-5; D: .; DNA: TGCGCCAGCAGCCGAGGCACAGGGACAGAGACCCAGTACTTC; CDR3: CASSRGTGTETQYF
size: .; V: TRBV5-6; J: TRBJ2-1; D: TRBD2; DNA: TGTGCCAGCAGCACCACCGGGAGGGGGGTCAATGAGCAGTTCTTC; CDR3: CASSTTGRGVNEQFF
size: .; V: TRBV12-3/TRBV12-4; J: TRBJ1-3; D: .; DNA: TGTGCCAGCAGTCGGGACGTAATTTCTGGAAATTACGTATATTTT; CDR3: CASSRDVISGNYVYF
size: .; V: TRBV5-4; J: TRBJ2-7; D: .; DNA: TGTGCCAGCAGCCGCCAGGACAGACCGACCCTCTACGAGCAGTACTTC; CDR3: CASSRQDRPTLYEQYF
size: few; V: TRBV11-1; J: TRBJ2-1; D: .; DNA: TGTGCCAGCAGCTTAGAGGTGCTGCTCAGAAGCTCCTACAATGAGCAGTTCTTC; CDR3: CASSLEVLLRSSYNEQFF
size: .; V: TRBV7-8; J: TRBJ1-3; D: .; DNA: TGTGCCAGCAGCCAGGGACCTACCATATATTTT; CDR3: CASSQGPTIYF
size: .; V: TRBV27; J: TRBJ2-3; D: TRBD2; DNA: TGTGCCAGCATCAAGATGGGACTAGCGACAGATACGCAGTATTTT; CDR3: CASIKMGLATDTQYF
size: few; V: TRBV20-1; J: TRBJ2-7; D: TRBD1; DNA: TGCAGTGCCTGGGACAGGGTCGGATACGAGCAGTACTTC; CDR3: CSAWDRVGYEQYF
size: few; V: TRBV7-2; J: TRBJ2-5; D: .; DNA: TGTGCCAGCAGCGCGGTCGGGCAAGAGACCCAGTACTTC; CDR3: CASSAVGQETQYF
size: .; V: TRBV28; J: TRBJ1-1; D: .; DNA: TGTGCCAGCAGTGCAGCCACGGGACAAATGAACACTGAAGCTTTCTTT; CDR3: CASSAATGQMNTEAFF
size: few; V: TRBV24-1; J: TRBJ2-5; D: .; DNA: TGTGCCACCAGTGGTGGCGGCGCCCAGTACTTC; CDR3: CATSGGGAQYF
size: .; V: TRBV2; J: TRBJ2-3; D: .; DNA: TGTGCCAGCAGTGAAGCGGGCCGGGAGATAGATACGCAGTATTTT; CDR3: CASSEAGREIDTQYF
size: .; V: TRBV12-3/TRBV12-4; J: TRBJ2-1; D: .; DNA: TGTGCCAGCAGCCCACTCCAAATGGGTAGTGCTTACAATGAGCAGTTCTTC; CDR3: CASSPLQMGSAYNEQFF
size: .; V: TRBV3-1; J: TRBJ2-2; D: .; DNA: TGTGCCAGCAGCCAAGTTTGGGTCGGGGAGCTGTTTTTT; CDR3: CASSQVWVGELFF